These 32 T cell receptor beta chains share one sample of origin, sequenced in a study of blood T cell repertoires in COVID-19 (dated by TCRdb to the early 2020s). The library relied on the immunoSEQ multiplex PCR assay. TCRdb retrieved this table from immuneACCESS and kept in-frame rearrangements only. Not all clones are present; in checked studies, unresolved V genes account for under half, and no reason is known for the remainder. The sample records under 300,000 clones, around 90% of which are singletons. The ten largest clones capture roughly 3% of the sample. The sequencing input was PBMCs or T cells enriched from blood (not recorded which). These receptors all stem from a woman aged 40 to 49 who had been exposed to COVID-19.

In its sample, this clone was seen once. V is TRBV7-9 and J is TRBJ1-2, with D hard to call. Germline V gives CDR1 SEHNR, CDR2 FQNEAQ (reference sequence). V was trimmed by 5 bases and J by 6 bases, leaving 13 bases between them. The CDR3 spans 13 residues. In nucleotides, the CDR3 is TGTGCCAGCAGCCTAGGAAGAGATGATGGCTACACCTTC. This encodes CASSLGRDDGYTF.

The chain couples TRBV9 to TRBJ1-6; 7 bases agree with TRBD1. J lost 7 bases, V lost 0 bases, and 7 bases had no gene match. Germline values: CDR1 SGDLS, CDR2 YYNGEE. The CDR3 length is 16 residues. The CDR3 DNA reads TGTGCCAGCAGCGTAGATCCGGGACAGAGAAATTCACCCCTCCACTTT. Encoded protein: CASSVDPGQRNSPLHF.

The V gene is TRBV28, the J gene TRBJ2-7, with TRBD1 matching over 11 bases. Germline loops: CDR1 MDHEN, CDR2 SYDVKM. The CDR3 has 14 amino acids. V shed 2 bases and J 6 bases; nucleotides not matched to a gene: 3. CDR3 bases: TGTGCCAGCAGTTTAACCGGGACAGGGGGCGAGCAGTACTTC. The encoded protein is CASSLTGTGGEQYF.

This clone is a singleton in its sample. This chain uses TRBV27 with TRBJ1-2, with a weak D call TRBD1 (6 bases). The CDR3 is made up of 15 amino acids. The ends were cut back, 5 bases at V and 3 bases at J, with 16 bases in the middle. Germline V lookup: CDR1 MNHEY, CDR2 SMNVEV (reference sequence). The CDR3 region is CASSQQGLAHYGYTF. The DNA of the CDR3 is TGTGCCAGCAGTCAACAGGGCCTTGCCCACTATGGCTACACCTTC.

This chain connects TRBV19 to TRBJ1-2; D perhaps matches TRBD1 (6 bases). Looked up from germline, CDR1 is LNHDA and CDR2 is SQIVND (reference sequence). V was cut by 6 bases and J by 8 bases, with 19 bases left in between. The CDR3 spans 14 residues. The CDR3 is CASSPTGTPLGYTF. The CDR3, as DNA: TGTGCCAGTAGCCCGACAGGTACTCCCTTGGGCTACACCTTC.

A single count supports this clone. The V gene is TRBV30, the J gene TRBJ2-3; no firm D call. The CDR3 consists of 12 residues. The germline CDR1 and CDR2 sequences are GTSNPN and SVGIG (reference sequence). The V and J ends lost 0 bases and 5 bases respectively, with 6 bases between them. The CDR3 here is CAWSVHRDTQYF. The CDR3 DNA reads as TGTGCCTGGAGTGTACACAGAGATACGCAGTATTTT.

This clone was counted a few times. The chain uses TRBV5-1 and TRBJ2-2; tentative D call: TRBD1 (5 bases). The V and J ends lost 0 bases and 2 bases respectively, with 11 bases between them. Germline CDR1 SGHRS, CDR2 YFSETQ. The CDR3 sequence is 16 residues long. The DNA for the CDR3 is TGCGCCAGCAGCTTGGAGGGTCAGGGAAACACCGGGGAGCTGTTTTTT. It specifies CASSLEGQGNTGELFF.

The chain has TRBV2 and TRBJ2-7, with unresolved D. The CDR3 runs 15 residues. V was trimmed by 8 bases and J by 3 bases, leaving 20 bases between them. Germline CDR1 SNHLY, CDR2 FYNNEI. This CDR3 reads CASVPSEARIYEQYF. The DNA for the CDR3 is TGTGCCAGCGTCCCGTCGGAAGCGCGAATCTACGAGCAGTACTTC. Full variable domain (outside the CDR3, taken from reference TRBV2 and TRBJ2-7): EPEVTQTPSHQVTQMGQEVILRCVPISNHLYFYWYRQILGQKVEFLVSFYNNEISEKSEIFDDQFSVERPDGSNFTLKIRSTKLEDSAMYFCASVPSEARIYEQYFGPGTRLTVT.

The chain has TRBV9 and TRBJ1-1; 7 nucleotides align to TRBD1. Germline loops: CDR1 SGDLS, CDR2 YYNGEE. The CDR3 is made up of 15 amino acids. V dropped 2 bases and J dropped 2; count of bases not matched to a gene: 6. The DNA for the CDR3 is TGTGCCAGCAGCGTGACCGGGACAGCAAACACTGAAGCTTTCTTT. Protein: CASSVTGTANTEAFF.

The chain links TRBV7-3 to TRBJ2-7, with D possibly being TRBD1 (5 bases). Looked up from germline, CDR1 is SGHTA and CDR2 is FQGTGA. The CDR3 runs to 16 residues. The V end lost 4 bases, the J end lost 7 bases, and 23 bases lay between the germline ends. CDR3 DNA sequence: TGTGCCAGCAGCTGGATCTCCGGGCAGGGTGAAAGGGAGCAGTACTTC. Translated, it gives CASSWISGQGEREQYF.

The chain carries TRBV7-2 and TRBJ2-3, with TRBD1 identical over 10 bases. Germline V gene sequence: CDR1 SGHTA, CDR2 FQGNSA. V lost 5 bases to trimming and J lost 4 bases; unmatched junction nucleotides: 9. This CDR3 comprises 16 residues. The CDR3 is CASSLLGQGGADTQYF. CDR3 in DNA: TGTGCCAGCAGCCTCTTAGGACAGGGGGGAGCAGATACGCAGTATTTT.

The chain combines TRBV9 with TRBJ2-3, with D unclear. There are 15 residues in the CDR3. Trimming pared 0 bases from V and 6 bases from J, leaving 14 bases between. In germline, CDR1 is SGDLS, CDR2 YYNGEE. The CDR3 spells CASSVAHSVVDTQYF. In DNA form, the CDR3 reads TGTGCCAGCAGCGTAGCACACAGTGTCGTGGATACGCAGTATTTT.

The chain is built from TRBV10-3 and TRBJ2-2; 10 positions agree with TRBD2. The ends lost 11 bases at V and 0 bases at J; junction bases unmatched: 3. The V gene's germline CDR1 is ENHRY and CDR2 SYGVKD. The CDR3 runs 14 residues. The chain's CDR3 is CAVGLAANTGELFF. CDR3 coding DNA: TGTGCCGTCGGACTAGCGGCGAACACCGGGGAGCTGTTTTTT.

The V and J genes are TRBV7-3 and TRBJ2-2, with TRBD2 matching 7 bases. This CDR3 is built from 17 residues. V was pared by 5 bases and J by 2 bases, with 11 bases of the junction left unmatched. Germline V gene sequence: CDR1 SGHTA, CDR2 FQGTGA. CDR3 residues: CASSPTPGGGNTGELFF. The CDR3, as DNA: TGTGCCAGCAGCCCAACCCCCGGCGGGGGAAACACCGGGGAGCTGTTTTTT.

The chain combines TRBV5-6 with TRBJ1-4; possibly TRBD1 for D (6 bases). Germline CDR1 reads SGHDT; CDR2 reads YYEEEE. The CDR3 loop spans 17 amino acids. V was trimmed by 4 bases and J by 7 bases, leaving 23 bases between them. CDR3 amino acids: CASSPTGNGFVGEKLFF. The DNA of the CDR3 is TGTGCCAGCAGCCCTACAGGGAATGGATTCGTTGGTGAAAAACTGTTTTTT. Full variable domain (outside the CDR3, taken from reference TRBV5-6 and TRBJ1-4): DAGVTQSPTHLIKTRGQQVTLRCSPKSGHDTVSWYQQALGQGPQFIFQYYEEEERQRGNFPDRFSGHQFPNYSSELNVNALLLGDSALYLCASSPTGNGFVGEKLFFGSGTQLSVL.

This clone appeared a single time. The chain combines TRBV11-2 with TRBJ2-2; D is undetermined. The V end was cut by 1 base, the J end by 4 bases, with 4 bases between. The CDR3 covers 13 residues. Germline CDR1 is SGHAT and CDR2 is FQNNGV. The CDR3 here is CASSLGSTGELFF. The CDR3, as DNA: TGTGCCAGCAGCTTAGGGAGCACCGGGGAGCTGTTTTTT.

The CDR3, as DNA: TGTGCCAGCAGCCAGGCTCCATGGGGACCCCTAGGGACTAGCGGGAGTGTTGGCACAGATACGCAGTATTTT. The encoded protein is CASSQAPWGPLGTSGSVGTDTQYF. This chain links TRBV3-1 (or the pseudogene TRBV3-2) with TRBJ2-3; 14 nucleotides align to TRBD2. The CDR3 is 24 amino acids. Germline CDR1 and CDR2: LGHDT and YNNKEL (reference sequence). Trimming at V came to 3 bases and at J to 1 base, leaving 24 bases not matched to a gene.

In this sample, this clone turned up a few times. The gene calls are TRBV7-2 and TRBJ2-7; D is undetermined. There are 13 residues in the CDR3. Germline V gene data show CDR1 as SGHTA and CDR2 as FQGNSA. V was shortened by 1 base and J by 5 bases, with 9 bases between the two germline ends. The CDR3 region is CASSLGPPNEQYF. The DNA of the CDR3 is TGTGCCAGCAGCTTAGGGCCGCCCAACGAGCAGTACTTC.

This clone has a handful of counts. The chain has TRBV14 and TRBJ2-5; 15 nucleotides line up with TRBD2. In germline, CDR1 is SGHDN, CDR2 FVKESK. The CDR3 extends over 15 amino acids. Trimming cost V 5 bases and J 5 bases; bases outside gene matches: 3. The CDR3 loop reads CASSWGLAGGETQYF. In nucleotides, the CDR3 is TGTGCCAGCAGCTGGGGACTAGCGGGAGGTGAGACCCAGTACTTC.

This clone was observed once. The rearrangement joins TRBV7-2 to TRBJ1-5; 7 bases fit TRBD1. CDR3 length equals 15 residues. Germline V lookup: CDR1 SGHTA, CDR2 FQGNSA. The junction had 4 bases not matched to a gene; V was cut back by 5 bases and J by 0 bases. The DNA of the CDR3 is TGTGCCAGCAGCACGACAGGGCATAGCAATCAGCCCCAGCATTTT. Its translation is CASSTTGHSNQPQHF.

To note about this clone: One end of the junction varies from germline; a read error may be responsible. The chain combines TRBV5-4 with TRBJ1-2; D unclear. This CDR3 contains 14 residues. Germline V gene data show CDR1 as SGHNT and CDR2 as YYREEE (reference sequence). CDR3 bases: TGTGCCAGCAAGCCTGCGTCGTCAAACTACGGCTACACCTTC. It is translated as CASKPASSNYGYTF.

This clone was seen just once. The CDR3 reads CAWSREGLTEAFF. The CDR3 nucleotides read TGTGCCTGGAGCCGGGAGGGGCTGACTGAAGCTTTCTTT. V usage is TRBV30 and J usage is TRBJ1-1; a weak D match, TRBD1 (5 bases). Deletions cut 3 bases from V and 5 bases from J, with 13 bases between. The CDR3 runs to 13 residues. Germline-derived CDR1 and CDR2 are GTSNPN and SVGIG (reference sequence). Together with reference TRBV30 and TRBJ1-1, the CDR3 gives the full variable domain: SQTIHQWPATLVQPVGSPLSLECTVEGTSNPNLYWYRQAAGRGLQLLFYSVGIGQISSEVPQNLSASRPQDRQFILSSKKLLLSDSGFYLCAWSREGLTEAFFGQGTRLTVV.

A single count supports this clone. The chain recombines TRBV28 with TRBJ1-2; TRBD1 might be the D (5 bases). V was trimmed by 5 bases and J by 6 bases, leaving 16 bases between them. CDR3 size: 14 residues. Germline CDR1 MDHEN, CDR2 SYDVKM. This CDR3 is CASSPRRQGDGYTF. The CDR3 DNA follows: TGTGCCAGCAGTCCCCGCAGGCAGGGCGATGGCTACACCTTC.

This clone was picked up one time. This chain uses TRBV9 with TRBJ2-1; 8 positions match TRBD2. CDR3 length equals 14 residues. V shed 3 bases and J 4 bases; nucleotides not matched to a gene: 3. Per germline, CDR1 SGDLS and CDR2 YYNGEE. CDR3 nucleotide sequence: TGTGCCAGCAGCGCCGGGGGGGCGTACAATGAGCAGTTCTTC. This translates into CASSAGGAYNEQFF.

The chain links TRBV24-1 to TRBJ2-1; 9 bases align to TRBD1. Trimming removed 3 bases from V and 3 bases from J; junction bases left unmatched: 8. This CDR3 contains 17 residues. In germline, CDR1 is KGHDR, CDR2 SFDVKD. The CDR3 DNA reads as TGTGCCACCAGTGATACTAAACAGGGGGCGGGCTACAATGAGCAGTTCTTC. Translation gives CATSDTKQGAGYNEQFF.

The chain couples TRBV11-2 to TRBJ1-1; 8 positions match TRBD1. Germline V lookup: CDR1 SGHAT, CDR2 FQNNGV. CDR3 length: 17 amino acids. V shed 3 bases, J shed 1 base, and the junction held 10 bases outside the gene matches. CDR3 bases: TGTGCCAGCAGCTTGGGACAGGCCTTTTTTGAGAACACTGAAGCTTTCTTT. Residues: CASSLGQAFFENTEAFF. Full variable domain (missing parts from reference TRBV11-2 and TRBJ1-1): EAGVAQSPRYKIIEKRQSVAFWCNPISGHATLYWYQQILGQGPKLLIQFQNNGVVDDSQLPKDRFSAERLKGVDSTLKIQPAKLEDSAVYLCASSLGQAFFENTEAFFGQGTRLTVV.

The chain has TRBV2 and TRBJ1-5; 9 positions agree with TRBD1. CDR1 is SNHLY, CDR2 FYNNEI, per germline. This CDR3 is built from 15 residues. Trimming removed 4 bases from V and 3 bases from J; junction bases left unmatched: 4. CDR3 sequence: CASSVDRGYNQPQHF. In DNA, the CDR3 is TGTGCCAGCAGTGTGGACAGGGGATACAATCAGCCCCAGCATTTT. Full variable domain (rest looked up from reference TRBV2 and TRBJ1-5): EPEVTQTPSHQVTQMGQEVILRCVPISNHLYFYWYRQILGQKVEFLVSFYNNEISEKSEIFDDQFSVERPDGSNFTLKIRSTKLEDSAMYFCASSVDRGYNQPQHFGDGTRLSIL.

The CDR3 sequence is CASKFQVNYGYTF. CDR3 DNA: TGTGCCAGTAAATTTCAGGTTAACTATGGCTACACCTTC. The genes are TRBV19 and TRBJ1-2; D gene unclear. V was shortened by 7 bases and J by 1 base, with 10 bases between the two germline ends. Germline CDR1 and CDR2: LNHDA and SQIVND (reference sequence). The CDR3 sequence is 13 residues long.

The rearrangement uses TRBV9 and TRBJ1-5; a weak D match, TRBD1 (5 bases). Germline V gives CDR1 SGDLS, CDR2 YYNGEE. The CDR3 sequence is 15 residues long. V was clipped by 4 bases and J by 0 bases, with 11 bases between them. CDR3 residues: CASSLGHDSNQPQHF. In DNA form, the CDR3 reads TGTGCCAGCAGCCTCGGACACGATAGCAATCAGCCCCAGCATTTT.

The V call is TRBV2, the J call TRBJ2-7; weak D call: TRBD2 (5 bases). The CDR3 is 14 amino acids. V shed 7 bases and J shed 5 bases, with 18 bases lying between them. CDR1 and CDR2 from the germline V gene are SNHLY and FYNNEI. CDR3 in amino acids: CASTVTPPGNEQYF. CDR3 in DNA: TGTGCCAGCACCGTAACCCCCCCCGGGAACGAGCAGTACTTC.

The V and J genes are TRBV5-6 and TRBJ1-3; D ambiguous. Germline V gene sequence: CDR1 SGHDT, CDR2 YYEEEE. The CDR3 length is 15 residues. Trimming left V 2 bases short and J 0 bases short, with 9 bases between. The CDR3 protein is CASSFLPDSGNTIYF. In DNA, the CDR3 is TGTGCCAGCAGCTTCCTGCCAGACTCTGGAAACACCATATATTTT.

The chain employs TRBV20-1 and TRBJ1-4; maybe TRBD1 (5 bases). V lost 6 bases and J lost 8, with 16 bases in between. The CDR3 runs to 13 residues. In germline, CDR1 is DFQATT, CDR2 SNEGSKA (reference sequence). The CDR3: CSASRGSLEKLFF. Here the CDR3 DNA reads TGCAGTGCGAGTCGGGGGAGTCTAGAAAAACTGTTTTTT.